This TCR beta chain was sequenced for a study of regulatory T cells in long-lasting Graves disease (dated by TCRdb to 2020 to 2022). Regarding the research as a whole: Persistent Graves' disease was defined as persistently positive TSH receptor autoantibodies together with antithyroid drug treatment for over 5 years. The study was registered as a clinical trial and conducted in China. TCR sequencing covered some 13 persistent and approximately 20 newly diagnosed Graves' disease patients, some 35 samples in total. This study used TCR sequencing and RNA sequencing of peripheral blood to compare persistent Graves' disease patients against newly diagnosed Graves' disease patients. Persistent Graves' disease patients in the clinical cohort had taken antithyroid drugs for about 10.3 years on average.

This clonotype was seen at least ten times. Its antigen remains unidentified. No much larger clone is present one base from it, and per-base qualities are unavailable. The sample's time point label, in plain terms: persistent/refractory GD, antithyroid drugs over 5 years with positive TRAb. For both TCR sequencing and RNA sequencing, RNA was extracted from PBMCs using TRIzol. The diagnosis of Graves' disease was made according to American Thyroid Association guidelines. Recruitment of patients was carried out at an endocrinology department in Xi'an, China. From each patient, approximately 10 milliliters of peripheral blood was collected into an EDTA anticoagulant tube. PBMCs were isolated by Ficoll Paque Plus density gradient separation without further T cell sorting. RNA quality was checked with an Agilent 2100 Bioanalyzer and agarose gel, and concentration with a NanoDrop 2000. Findings and caveats that apply to the study as a whole: As a limitation, the authors acknowledged that the small sample size may reduce accuracy. A larger number of public clonotypes was shared among persistent patients (around 2,700) than among newly diagnosed patients (around 970). Because the primary lesion, thyroid tissue, could not be accessed, the study looked at peripheral blood alone. Sequencing and analysis were restricted to the TCR beta chain. Compared with newly diagnosed patients, patients with persistent Graves' disease had lower TCR Shannon entropy and fewer highly expanded clones, which suggests clonal expansion.

The library relied on multiplex PCR. The reads were generated on an Illumina HiSeq 4000. To build TCR beta libraries, CDR3 regions were amplified by Arm-PCR using iRepertoire HTBI primers. PCR products were gel purified before sequencing. For the original study's pipeline: Gene usage analysis of CDR3 amino acid clonotypes used the roughly 60 TRBV and 11 to 15 TRBJ segments found across samples. COPE and FqMerger were used to merge the filtered high-quality paired reads into contigs. BLAST was used to align contigs to IMGT TRBV, TRBD and TRBJ reference genes, and CDR3 was defined according to IMGT. Highly expanded clones were defined as clonotypes with a frequency above 0.1%. Shannon entropy was used to measure repertoire diversity, and the Gini coefficient was used to measure V-J evenness. A clonotype was considered public if more than one individual shared it. TCRdb took the public reads, trimmed them with fastp at Q25, ran MiXCR for clone calling and kept in-frame beta chains. Entries are consolidated by CDR3 protein sequence, retaining the most common genes and DNA. The V and J calls shown here were made by TCRdb, not taken from the authors' results. The table for this sample lists roughly 470,000 distinct CDR3 sequences; 20% of them were counted only once. The top ten clonotypes cover 7.8% of the sample.

The receptor's source is a female donor with Graves disease. The source material was peripheral blood mononuclear cells (PBMCs), sampled when the disease was refractory, from a patient treated with antithyroid drugs.

The CDR3 is CASSLDLGQGDYGYTF. The bases are TGTGCCAGCAGCTTAGATCTGGGGCAGGGGGACTATGGCTACACCTTC. Recombination linked TRBV7-2 to TRBJ1-2; TRBD1 aligns with 7 central bases. The germline V gene supplies CDR1 SGHTA and CDR2 FQGNSA. Including cysteine and phenylalanine, the CDR3 has 16 amino acids. Left in the record is the CDR3 DNA by itself, 48 bases read in frame from the first base. Germline trimming: 1 base from V, 3 bases from J; junction bases outside gene matches: 8.